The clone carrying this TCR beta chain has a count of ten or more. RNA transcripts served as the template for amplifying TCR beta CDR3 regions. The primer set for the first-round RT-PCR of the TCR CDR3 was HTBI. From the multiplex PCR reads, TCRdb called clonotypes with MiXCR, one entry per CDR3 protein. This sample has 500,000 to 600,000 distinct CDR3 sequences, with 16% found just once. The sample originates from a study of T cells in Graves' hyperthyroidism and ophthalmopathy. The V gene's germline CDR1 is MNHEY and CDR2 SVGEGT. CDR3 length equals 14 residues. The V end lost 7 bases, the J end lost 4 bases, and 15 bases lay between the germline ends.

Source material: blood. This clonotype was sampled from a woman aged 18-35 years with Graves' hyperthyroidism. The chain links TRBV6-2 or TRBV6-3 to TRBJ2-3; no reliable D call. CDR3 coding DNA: TGTGCCAGCAAATCGGTGGGTAGTGCAGATACGCAGTATTTT. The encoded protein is CASKSVGSADTQYF.